This T cell receptor beta chain was captured in a study of shared clonotypes between healthy human individuals (dated by TCRdb to about 2020). For the study in its entirety: The cohort included a few men and a couple of women between 18 and 49 years of age. Between about 0.8 and 8.9 billion PBMCs per donor were obtained by leukapheresis. Per donor, three plates each were used for CD4 naive and CD4 memory, two for CD8 naive, and one for CD8 memory. To increase sequencing depth and limit assay-specific biases, TCR repertoire library preparation and sequencing were carried out by different laboratories using diverse techniques. To estimate repertoire size and how much clonotypes are shared between individuals, the study performed deep sequencing of blood TCR repertoires from a handful of healthy adults.

Using the deep immunoSEQ assay, multiplex PCR amplified TCR CDR3 regions from genomic DNA. Genomic DNA extracted from each cell subset was distributed evenly over all wells of several immunoSEQ 96-well plates, and each plate served as one replicate. Each replicate PCR for sorted subsets received approximately 220 ng genomic DNA, equal to roughly 30,000 T cell genomes. Purified libraries were measured with a Qubit 3.0 fluorometer, size-checked on a Bioanalyzer 2100, and measured again with the KAPA Library Quantification kit. Every immunoSEQ 96-well plate was sequenced on a separate single-read 150-cycle Illumina NextSeq 550 flow cell. As for how the authors treated the data: Because the immunoSEQ output held only junctional sequences and lacked quality scores, the filtering could not match the filtering applied to full-length reads. To assign V/J genes and CDR3, sequences were annotated against IMGT germline references using PyIR, a Python wrapper for IgBLAST v1.9. Reads were removed for weak V/J assignments (E-value above 1e-6), missing CDR3, stop codons, out-of-frame junctions, or ambiguous translated residues. V3J clonotypes were defined as sequences sharing an identical inferred V gene, J gene, and CDR3 amino acid sequence. The percentage overlap between two repertoires was calculated by dividing the number of shared unique clonotypes by the size of the smaller repertoire. RTK rarefaction, the Chao1 estimator, and Recon v2.1 estimates of unobserved clonotypes were used to assess repertoire richness. Generation probabilities for all TCRbeta clonotypes obtained by the gDNA method from a handful of donors were computed using OLGA. TCRdb holds this immuneACCESS table with in-frame rearrangements only. Some clones are missing; in checked studies, unresolved V genes explain under half, and the rest has no known cause. V and J calls and clone size are given by that table; D and trimming were obtained from the DNA. The table for this sample lists approximately 740,000 clones; less than 85% of them were counted only once. The ten largest clones add up to approximately 1.8% of the sample.

Its CDR3 holds 18 amino acids, cysteine through phenylalanine. CDR3 DNA only is kept here, 54 bases in frame from base 1. The germline V gene encodes CDR1 SNHLY and CDR2 FYNNEI. The junction shows trimming of 5 bases on V and 0 bases on J, plus 21 bases between the germline ends. Paper-wide results and their limitations: Sampling was limited to blood, and TCR repertoires in tissue likely differ from TCR repertoires in blood. Compared with non-shared clonotypes, clonotypes shared by all four sorted-subset donors had higher generation probabilities. When four donors were compared, the shared fraction of clonotypes was about 5% for naive CD4, approximately 3.3% for naive CD8, 2.3% for memory CD4, and 0.35% to 0.4% for memory CD8. Naive subsets generally had larger estimated clonotype richness than memory subsets. Rarefaction of sorted-subset datasets indicated incomplete sequencing despite the large sequencing depth. The small number of donors limited the genetic and exposure-history diversity represented. Based on pairwise subsampling, the degree of clonotype sharing among donors was expected to be affected by sequencing depth.

The donors were healthy, HIV-negative adults with no recently reported acute infections or vaccinations. All donors were Caucasian adults living in Nashville, Tennessee, USA. CD4+ T cells were enriched by magnetic negative selection, after which naive cells were positively selected on CD45RA and the negative fraction was taken as the memory subset. Blood was obtained by leukapheresis, after which PBMCs were separated by Ficoll-Histopaque density gradient centrifugation and cryopreserved in liquid nitrogen vapor phase. Analytical flow cytometry was used to check the purity and quantity of each magnetically sorted T cell population. Each sorted fraction had its genomic DNA isolated and then quantified by UV absorbance on a Nanodrop 2000c. About this clone itself: The target of this receptor is not known. Per-base quality was not reported, and no clone a single base away is much larger than it.

The V and J segments used are TRBV2 and TRBJ2-3; perhaps TRBD1 is the D gene, with 8 bases matching. The clonotype originates from a woman between 25 and 40 years old in good health. Sequencing was carried out using memory CD4+ T cells sorted from blood. The sample's cell subset or site label, decoded: CD45RA-negative fraction. The CDR3 region has the sequence CASSRDRGLSSSTDTQYF. The DNA sequence reads TGTGCCAGCAGTCGCGACAGGGGACTATCCTCTAGCACAGATACGCAGTATTTT.